The 18 T cell receptor beta chains below all came from one sample that was sequenced in a study of Ad26.COV2.S vaccination and SARS-CoV-2 variants. Method: immunoSEQ multiplex PCR; TCRdb's copy keeps in-frame clones and lacks some. The profile shows approximately 420,000 clones, roughly 90% of them singletons. Documented treatment: roughly 20 received Ad26.COV2.S at low or high dose, single or two shots; a few received placebo; per-sample allocation not given. Sampling occurred on day 63 after the first vaccine or placebo injection. The input for sequencing was peripheral blood, taken in a trial of Ad26.COV2.S vaccine versus placebo. The origin of the receptors is a person aged 18-60 years who received the Ad26.COV2.S COVID-19 vaccine or a placebo.

This chain links TRBV4-1 with TRBJ1-2; the match to TRBD1 covers 8 bases. J lost 6 bases, V lost 3 bases, and 3 bases had no gene match. Germline CDR1 is MGHRA and CDR2 is YSYEKL. The CDR3 extends over 13 amino acids. CDR3 nucleotide sequence: TGCGCCAGCAGCCATGTGACAGGGGATGGCTACACCTTC. This translates into CASSHVTGDGYTF.

This chain links TRBV3-1 (or the pseudogene TRBV3-2) with TRBJ1-2; 9 bases agree with TRBD1. The germline V gene encodes CDR1 LGHDT and CDR2 YNNKEL (reference sequence). J was trimmed by 2 bases and V by 4 bases; bases with no gene match: 11. The CDR3 consists of 17 residues. CDR3 nucleotide sequence: TGTGCCAGCAGCCTCAACGGGGGCGGACAGGGGAACTATGGCTACACCTTC. Encoded protein: CASSLNGGGQGNYGYTF.

This clone occurred once. The genes are TRBV7-9 and TRBJ2-3; 9 bases map to TRBD1. The CDR3 contains 15 residues. J lost 6 bases, V lost 1 base, and 5 bases had no gene match. Looked up from germline, CDR1 is SEHNR and CDR2 is FQNEAQ (reference sequence). DNA of the CDR3: TGTGCCAGCAGCTTAGGGGGACAGGGCGAGGATACGCAGTATTTT. This gives the protein CASSLGGQGEDTQYF. The whole variable domain, remainder taken from reference TRBV7-9 and TRBJ2-3, is DTGVSQNPRHKITKRGQNVTFRCDPISEHNRLYWYRQTLGQGPEFLTYFQNEAQLEKSRLLSDRFSAERPKGSFSTLEIQRTEQGDSAMYLCASSLGGQGEDTQYFGPGTRLTVL.

V and J are TRBV3-1 (or the pseudogene TRBV3-2) and TRBJ1-6, with 8 bases aligning to TRBD1. This CDR3 is built from 15 residues. The V segment lost 2 bases and the J segment 8 bases; nucleotides outside the gene matches: 5. Germline V CDR1 and CDR2: LGHDT, YNNKEL (reference sequence). The CDR3 spells CASSQLVTGDSPLHF. The CDR3 DNA is TGTGCCAGCAGCCAATTGGTGACAGGGGATTCACCCCTCCACTTT.

The chain uses TRBV5-8 and TRBJ2-7, with D possibly being TRBD1 or TRBD2 (5 bases each). V lost 4 bases to trimming and J lost 7 bases, with 18 bases between them. CDR3 length equals 14 residues. CDR1 SGHTS and CDR2 YDEGEE come from the germline V gene. CDR3 amino acids: CASSTGTATGEQYF. The CDR3 nucleotides are TGTGCCAGCAGCACCGGGACGGCTACTGGGGAGCAGTACTTC.

This chain uses TRBV4-3 with TRBJ2-2, with a possible D match to TRBD2 (6 bases). The CDR3 runs 16 residues. Trimming removed 1 base at V and 5 bases at J, with 14 bases between. Germline V CDR1 and CDR2: LGHNA, YSLEER. CDR3 in amino acids: CASSQGSSGWTGELFF. DNA for the CDR3: TGCGCCAGCAGCCAAGGTTCCAGCGGGTGGACCGGGGAGCTGTTTTTT.

The chain uses TRBV5-1 and TRBJ1-5; no firm D call. The germline CDR1 and CDR2 sequences are SGHRS and YFSETQ. The CDR3 runs 15 residues. V lost 0 bases and J lost 3, with 10 bases in between. CDR3: CASSLVKHDNQPQHF. The CDR3 DNA follows: TGCGCCAGCAGCTTGGTGAAACATGACAATCAGCCCCAGCATTTT.

CDR3 DNA sequence: TGTGCCAGCAGTGAATGGGGGAATGAGCAGTTCTTC. It yields the protein CASSEWGNEQFF. The J gene is TRBJ2-1, the V gene TRBV6-1, with D perhaps matching TRBD1 or TRBD2 (5 bases each). Trimming took off 2 bases at V and 7 bases at J, with 6 bases between the two ends. In germline, CDR1 is MNHNS, CDR2 SASEGT. The CDR3 sequence is 12 residues long.

In nucleotides, the CDR3 is TGTGCCAGCAGCCTATGGGGGGCTGGCGCCGGGGAGCTGTTTTTT. As protein: CASSLWGAGAGELFF. V is TRBV28 and J is TRBJ2-2; possibly TRBD1 or TRBD2 for D (6 bases each). Germline CDR1 reads MDHEN; CDR2 reads SYDVKM. The length of the CDR3 is 15 residues. V lost 6 bases to trimming and J lost 6 bases, with 17 bases between them.

This chain's CDR3 is CASSPQRGSYQPQHF. The DNA for the CDR3 is TGTGCCAGCAGTCCCCAACGGGGGTCGTATCAGCCCCAGCATTTT. The V call is TRBV28, the J call TRBJ1-5; D is possibly TRBD1 (5 bases). Trimming took 5 bases from V and 5 from J, leaving 16 bases between them. CDR1 MDHEN and CDR2 SYDVKM come from the germline V gene. The CDR3 extends over 15 amino acids.

The CDR3 is CASSEVEGWVETQYF. The CDR3 nucleotides are TGTGCCAGCAGTGAAGTTGAAGGATGGGTAGAGACCCAGTACTTC. The V gene is TRBV6-1, the J gene TRBJ2-5, with D unresolved. Trimming shortened V by 1 base and J by 4 bases, and 13 bases separated the two germline ends. Germline CDR1 and CDR2: MNHNS and SASEGT. The CDR3 length is 15 residues.

The chain has TRBV5-8 and TRBJ2-7, with TRBD1 matching 9 bases. The V gene's germline CDR1 is SGHTS and CDR2 YDEGEE. J gave up 4 bases and V 1 base, and 9 bases lay outside the gene matches. This CDR3 is 16 amino acids long. The CDR3 nucleotides read TGTGCCAGCAGCTTGAGGCCGGGACAGGGTACGTACGAGCAGTACTTC. Encoded protein: CASSLRPGQGTYEQYF.

J is TRBJ2-5 and V is TRBV28, with D perhaps matching TRBD1 or TRBD2 (5 bases each). This CDR3 contains 13 residues. Trimming pared 5 bases from V and 2 bases from J, leaving 9 bases between. Germline CDR1 MDHEN, CDR2 SYDVKM. The CDR3 DNA reads as TGTGCCAGCAGTCGGGGCCTTCAAGAGACCCAGTACTTC. Protein: CASSRGLQETQYF.

The genes are TRBV7-3 and TRBJ2-1; 12 nucleotides line up with TRBD2. This CDR3 is built from 16 residues. V was clipped by 4 bases and J by 3 bases; unmatched bases: 4. The V gene's germline CDR1 is SGHTA and CDR2 FQGTGA. The DNA of the CDR3 is TGTGCCAGCAGCTCAAGGGGACTAGCGGGCTACAATGAGCAGTTCTTC. It codes for CASSSRGLAGYNEQFF.

V is TRBV2 and J is TRBJ2-3; 9 positions agree with TRBD2. Trimming at V came to 5 bases and at J to 2 bases, leaving 8 bases not matched to a gene. The germline V gene encodes CDR1 SNHLY and CDR2 FYNNEI. The CDR3 extends over 16 amino acids. The CDR3 is CASSSPSGLATDTQYF. CDR3 bases: TGTGCCAGCAGTTCCCCTTCGGGACTAGCCACAGATACGCAGTATTTT.

The chain recombines TRBV5-4 with TRBJ1-1; D possibly corresponds to TRBD1 (5 bases). Germline V gene sequence: CDR1 SGHNT, CDR2 YYREEE (reference sequence). The CDR3 is 16 amino acids. Trimming stripped 5 bases from V and 3 bases from J, with 20 bases between. CDR3 coding DNA: TGTGCCAGCAGAATCGGGGGAGGGGCCGCGGACACTGAAGCTTTCTTT. The encoded protein is CASRIGGGAADTEAFF.

V and J are TRBV29-1 and TRBJ2-2; D ambiguous. Trimming took 3 bases from V and 1 from J, leaving 6 bases between them. The CDR3 length is 13 residues. Looked up from germline, CDR1 is SQVTM and CDR2 is ANQGSEA. CDR3 nucleotide sequence: TGCAGCGTTGAGCAAGGGAACACCGGGGAGCTGTTTTTT. This translates into CSVEQGNTGELFF.

The gene calls are TRBV30 and TRBJ1-5; D is uncertain. Germline values: CDR1 GTSNPN, CDR2 SVGIG (reference sequence). V lost 1 base to trimming and J lost 2 bases, with 18 bases between them. This CDR3 spans 17 amino acids. CDR3 region: CAWSDPAPKVGNQPQHF. The CDR3 DNA sequence: TGTGCCTGGAGTGACCCCGCTCCAAAGGTCGGCAATCAGCCCCAGCATTTT.